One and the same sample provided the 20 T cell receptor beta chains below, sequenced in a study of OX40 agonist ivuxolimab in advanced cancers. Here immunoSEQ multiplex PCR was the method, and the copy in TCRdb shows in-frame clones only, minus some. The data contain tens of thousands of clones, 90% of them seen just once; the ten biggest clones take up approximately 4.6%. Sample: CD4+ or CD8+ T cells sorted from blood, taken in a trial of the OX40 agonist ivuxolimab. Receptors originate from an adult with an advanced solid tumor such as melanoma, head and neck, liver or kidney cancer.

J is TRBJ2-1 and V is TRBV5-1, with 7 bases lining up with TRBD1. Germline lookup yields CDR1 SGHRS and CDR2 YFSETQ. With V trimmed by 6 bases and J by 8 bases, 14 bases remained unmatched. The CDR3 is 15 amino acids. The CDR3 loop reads CASKVVRDRAHEQFF. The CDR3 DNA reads TGCGCCAGCAAAGTAGTAAGAGACAGGGCACATGAGCAGTTCTTC.

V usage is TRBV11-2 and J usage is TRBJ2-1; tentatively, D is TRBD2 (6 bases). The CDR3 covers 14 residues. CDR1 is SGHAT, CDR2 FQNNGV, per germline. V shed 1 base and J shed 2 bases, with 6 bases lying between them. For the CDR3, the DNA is TGTGCCAGCAGCTTAGCGGGGGCCTACAATGAGCAGTTCTTC. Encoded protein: CASSLAGAYNEQFF. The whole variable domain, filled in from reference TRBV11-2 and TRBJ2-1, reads EAGVAQSPRYKIIEKRQSVAFWCNPISGHATLYWYQQILGQGPKLLIQFQNNGVVDDSQLPKDRFSAERLKGVDSTLKIQPAKLEDSAVYLCASSLAGAYNEQFFGPGTRLTVL.

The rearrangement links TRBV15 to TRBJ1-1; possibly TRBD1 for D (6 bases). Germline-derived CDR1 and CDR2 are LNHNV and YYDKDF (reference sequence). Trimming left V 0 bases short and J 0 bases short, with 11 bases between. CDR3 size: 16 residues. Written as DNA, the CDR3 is TGTGCCACCAGCAGAGATGGGGGACATTTGAACACTGAAGCTTTCTTT. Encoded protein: CATSRDGGHLNTEAFF.

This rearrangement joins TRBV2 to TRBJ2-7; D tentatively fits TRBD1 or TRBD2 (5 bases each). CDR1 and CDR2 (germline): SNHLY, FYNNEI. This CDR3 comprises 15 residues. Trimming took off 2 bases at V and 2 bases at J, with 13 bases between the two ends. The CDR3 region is CASSEKWDGAYEQYF. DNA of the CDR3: TGTGCCAGCAGTGAAAAGTGGGACGGCGCCTACGAGCAGTACTTC. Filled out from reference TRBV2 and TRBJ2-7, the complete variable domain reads EPEVTQTPSHQVTQMGQEVILRCVPISNHLYFYWYRQILGQKVEFLVSFYNNEISEKSEIFDDQFSVERPDGSNFTLKIRSTKLEDSAMYFCASSEKWDGAYEQYFGPGTRLTVT.

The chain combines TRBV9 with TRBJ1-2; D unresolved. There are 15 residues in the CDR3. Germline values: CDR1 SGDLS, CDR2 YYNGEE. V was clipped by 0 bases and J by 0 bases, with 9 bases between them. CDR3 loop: CASSVGAEPNYGYTF. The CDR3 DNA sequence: TGTGCCAGCAGCGTAGGGGCAGAGCCTAACTATGGCTACACCTTC.

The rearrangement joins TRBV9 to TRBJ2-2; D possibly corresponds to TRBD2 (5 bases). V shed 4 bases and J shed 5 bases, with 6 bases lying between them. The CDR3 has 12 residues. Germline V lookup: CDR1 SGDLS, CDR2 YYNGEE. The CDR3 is CASSRGTGELFF. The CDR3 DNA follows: TGTGCCAGCAGCCGGGGTACCGGGGAGCTGTTTTTT.

The CDR3 nucleotides read TGTGCCAGCTCACCACCGTCCGGGACTAGCGGTACAGATACGCAGTATTTT. It specifies CASSPPSGTSGTDTQYF. The chain employs TRBV18 and TRBJ2-3, with 11 bases matching TRBD2. V shed 0 bases and J 3 bases; nucleotides not matched to a gene: 5. CDR1 KGHSH and CDR2 LQKENI come from the germline V gene. The CDR3 contains 17 residues.

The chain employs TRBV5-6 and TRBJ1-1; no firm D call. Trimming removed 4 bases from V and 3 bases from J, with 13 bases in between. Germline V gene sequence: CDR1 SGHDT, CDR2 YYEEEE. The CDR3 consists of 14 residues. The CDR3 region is CASSPSSRYTEAFF. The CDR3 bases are TGTGCCAGCAGCCCAAGTAGTAGGTACACTGAAGCTTTCTTT.

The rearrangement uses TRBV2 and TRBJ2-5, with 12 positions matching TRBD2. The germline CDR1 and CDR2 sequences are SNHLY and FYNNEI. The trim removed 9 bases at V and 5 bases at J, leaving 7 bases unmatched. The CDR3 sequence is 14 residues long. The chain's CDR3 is CARSSGRAHETQYF. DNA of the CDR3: TGTGCCAGATCTAGCGGGAGGGCCCACGAGACCCAGTACTTC. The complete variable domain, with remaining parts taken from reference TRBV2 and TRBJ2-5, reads EPEVTQTPSHQVTQMGQEVILRCVPISNHLYFYWYRQILGQKVEFLVSFYNNEISEKSEIFDDQFSVERPDGSNFTLKIRSTKLEDSAMYFCARSSGRAHETQYFGPGTRLLVL.

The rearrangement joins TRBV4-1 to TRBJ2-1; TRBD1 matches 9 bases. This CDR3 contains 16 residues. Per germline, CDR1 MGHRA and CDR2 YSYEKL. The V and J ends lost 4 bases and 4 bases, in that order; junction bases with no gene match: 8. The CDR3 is CASSPLPGTGYNEQFF. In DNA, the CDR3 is TGCGCCAGCAGCCCCCTCCCCGGGACAGGGTACAATGAGCAGTTCTTC.

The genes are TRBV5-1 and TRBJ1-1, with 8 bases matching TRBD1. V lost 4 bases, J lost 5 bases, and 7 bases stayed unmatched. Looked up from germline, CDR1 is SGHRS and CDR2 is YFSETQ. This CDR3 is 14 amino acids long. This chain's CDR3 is CASSVDREGTEAFF. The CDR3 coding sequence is TGCGCCAGCAGCGTGGACAGGGAGGGGACTGAAGCTTTCTTT. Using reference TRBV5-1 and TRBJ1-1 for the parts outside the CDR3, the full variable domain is KAGVTQTPRYLIKTRGQQVTLSCSPISGHRSVSWYQQTPGQGLQFLFEYFSETQRNKGNFPGRFSGRQFSNSRSEMNVSTLELGDSALYLCASSVDREGTEAFFGQGTRLTVV.

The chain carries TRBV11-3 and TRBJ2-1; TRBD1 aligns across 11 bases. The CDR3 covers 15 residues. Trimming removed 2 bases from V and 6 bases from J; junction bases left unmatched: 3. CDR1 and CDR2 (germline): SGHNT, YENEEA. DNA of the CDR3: TGTGCCAGCAGCTTACCGGGACAGGGGGTCAATGAGCAGTTCTTC. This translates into CASSLPGQGVNEQFF.

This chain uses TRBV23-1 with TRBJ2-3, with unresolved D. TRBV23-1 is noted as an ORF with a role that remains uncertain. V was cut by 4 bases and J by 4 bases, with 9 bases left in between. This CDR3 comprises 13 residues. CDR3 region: CASSRNRSDTQYF. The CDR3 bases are TGCGCCAGCAGTCGGAATAGGTCAGATACGCAGTATTTT.

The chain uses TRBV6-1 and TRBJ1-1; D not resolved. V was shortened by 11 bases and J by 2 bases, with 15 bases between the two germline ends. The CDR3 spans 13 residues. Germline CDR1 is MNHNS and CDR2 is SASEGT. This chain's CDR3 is CAESRQVNTEAFF. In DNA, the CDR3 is TGTGCCGAGAGTCGGCAGGTTAACACTGAAGCTTTCTTT.

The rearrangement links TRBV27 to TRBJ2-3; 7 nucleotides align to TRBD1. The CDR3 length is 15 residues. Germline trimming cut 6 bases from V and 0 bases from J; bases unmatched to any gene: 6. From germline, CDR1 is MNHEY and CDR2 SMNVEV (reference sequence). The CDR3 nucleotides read TGTGCCAGCAGCTTGGGACAGCTCAGCACAGATACGCAGTATTTT. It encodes CASSLGQLSTDTQYF.

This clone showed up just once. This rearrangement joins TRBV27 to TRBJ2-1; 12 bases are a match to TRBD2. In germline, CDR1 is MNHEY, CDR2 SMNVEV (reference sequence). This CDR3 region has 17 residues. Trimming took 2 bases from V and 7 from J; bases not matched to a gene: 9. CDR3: CASSLRLAGGPRNEQFF. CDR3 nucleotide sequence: TGTGCCAGCAGTTTAAGGCTAGCGGGAGGGCCTAGGAATGAGCAGTTCTTC.

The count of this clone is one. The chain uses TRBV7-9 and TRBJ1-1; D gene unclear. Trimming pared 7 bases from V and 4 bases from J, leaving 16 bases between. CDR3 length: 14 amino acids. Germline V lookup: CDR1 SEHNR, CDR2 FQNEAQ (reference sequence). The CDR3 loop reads CASTPGRAGTEAFF. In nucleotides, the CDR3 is TGTGCCAGCACCCCCGGGAGAGCGGGCACTGAAGCTTTCTTT.

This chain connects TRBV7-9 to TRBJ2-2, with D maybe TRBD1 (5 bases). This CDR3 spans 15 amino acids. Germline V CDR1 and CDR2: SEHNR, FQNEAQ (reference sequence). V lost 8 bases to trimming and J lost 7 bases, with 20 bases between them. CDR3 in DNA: TGTGCCAGCCCCCCGGCAGGGCGATTGGGCGGGGAGCTGTTTTTT. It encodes CASPPAGRLGGELFF.

The CDR3 coding sequence is TGCAGCGTTGAAGGCTTGGGGGGGGCGAAAAACTATGGCTACACCTTC. This encodes CSVEGLGGAKNYGYTF. The rearrangement joins TRBV29-1 to TRBJ1-2; D perhaps matches TRBD1 (6 bases). CDR1 is SQVTM and CDR2 is ANQGSEA in the germline V gene. Trimming pared 1 base from V and 2 bases from J, leaving 17 bases between. The CDR3 sequence is 16 residues long.

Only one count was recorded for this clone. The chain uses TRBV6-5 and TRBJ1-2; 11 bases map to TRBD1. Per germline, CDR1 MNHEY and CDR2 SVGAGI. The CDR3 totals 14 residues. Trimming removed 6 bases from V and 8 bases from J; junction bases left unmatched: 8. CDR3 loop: CASSTGQGANGYTF. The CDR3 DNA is TGTGCCAGCAGCACTGGACAGGGGGCTAACGGCTACACCTTC.